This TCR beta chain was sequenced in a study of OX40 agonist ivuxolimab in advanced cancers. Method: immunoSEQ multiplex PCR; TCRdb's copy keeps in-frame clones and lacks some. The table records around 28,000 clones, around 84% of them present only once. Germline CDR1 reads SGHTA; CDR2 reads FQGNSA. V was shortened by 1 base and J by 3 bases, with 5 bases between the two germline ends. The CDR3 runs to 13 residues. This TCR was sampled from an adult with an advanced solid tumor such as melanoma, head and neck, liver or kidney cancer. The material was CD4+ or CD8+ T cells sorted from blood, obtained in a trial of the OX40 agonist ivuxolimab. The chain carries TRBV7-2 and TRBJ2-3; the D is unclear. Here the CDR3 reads CASSLVRTDTQYF. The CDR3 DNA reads TGTGCCAGCAGCTTAGTGCGGACAGATACGCAGTATTTT.